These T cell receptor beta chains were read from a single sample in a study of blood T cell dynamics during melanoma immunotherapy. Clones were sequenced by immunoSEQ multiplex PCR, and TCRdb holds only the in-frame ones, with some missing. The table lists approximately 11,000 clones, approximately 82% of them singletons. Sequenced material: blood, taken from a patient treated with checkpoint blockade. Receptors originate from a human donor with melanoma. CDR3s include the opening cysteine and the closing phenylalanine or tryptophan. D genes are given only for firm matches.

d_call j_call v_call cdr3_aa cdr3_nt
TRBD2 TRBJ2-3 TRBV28 CASTPSGGAANTQYF TGTGCCAGCACCCCAAGCGGGGGGGCCGCAAATACGCAGTATTTT
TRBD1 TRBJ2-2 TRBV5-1 CASSLDQGAGTGELFF TGCGCCAGCAGCTTGGATCAGGGGGCCGGCACCGGGGAGCTGTTTTTT
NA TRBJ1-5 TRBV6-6 CASSYSGGTNQPQHF TGTGCCAGCAGTTACTCAGGGGGTACCAATCAGCCCCAGCATTTT
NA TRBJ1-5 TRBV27 CASSLLGPRGNQPQHF TGTGCCAGCAGTTTATTAGGGCCCAGGGGCAATCAGCCCCAGCATTTT
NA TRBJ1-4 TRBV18 CASSPRRGPNEKLFF TGTGCCAGCTCACCGAGGCGCGGGCCTAATGAAAAACTGTTTTTT
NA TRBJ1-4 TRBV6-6 CASLGTVLEKLFF TGTGCCAGCCTTGGGACGGTACTAGAAAAACTGTTTTTT
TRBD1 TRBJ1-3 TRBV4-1 CASSQDRGTGNTIYF TGCGCCAGCAGCCAAGACAGGGGGACCGGAAACACCATATATTTT
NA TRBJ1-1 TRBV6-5 CASRRDILNTEAFF TGTGCCAGCAGACGGGACATTTTGAACACTGAAGCTTTCTTT
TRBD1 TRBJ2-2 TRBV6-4 CASSDLGQAGGELFF TGTGCCAGCAGTGACTTAGGACAGGCCGGCGGGGAGCTGTTTTTT
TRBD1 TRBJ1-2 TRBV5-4 CASSPGTDLNYGYTF TGTGCCAGCAGCCCCGGGACAGACCTTAACTATGGCTACACCTTC
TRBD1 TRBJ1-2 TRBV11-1 CASSFRDRGPYGYTF TGTGCCAGCAGCTTCCGGGACAGGGGGCCCTATGGCTACACCTTC
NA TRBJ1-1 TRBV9 CASSGGANTEAFF TGTGCCAGCAGCGGAGGGGCCAACACTGAAGCTTTCTTT
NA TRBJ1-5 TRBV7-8 CASSLQGRNTNQPQHF TGTGCCAGCAGCTTACAGGGACGGAACACTAATCAGCCCCAGCATTTT
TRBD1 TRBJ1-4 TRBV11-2 CASSLGTGGVEKLFF TGTGCCAGCAGCTTAGGGACAGGGGGCGTTGAAAAACTGTTTTTT
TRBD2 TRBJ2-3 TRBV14 CASSPRGAYPDTQYF TGTGCCAGCAGCCCGCGGGGGGCTTACCCCGATACGCAGTATTTT
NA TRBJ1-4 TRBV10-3 CAISGSNEKLFF TGTGCCATCAGTGGCAGTAATGAAAAACTGTTTTTT